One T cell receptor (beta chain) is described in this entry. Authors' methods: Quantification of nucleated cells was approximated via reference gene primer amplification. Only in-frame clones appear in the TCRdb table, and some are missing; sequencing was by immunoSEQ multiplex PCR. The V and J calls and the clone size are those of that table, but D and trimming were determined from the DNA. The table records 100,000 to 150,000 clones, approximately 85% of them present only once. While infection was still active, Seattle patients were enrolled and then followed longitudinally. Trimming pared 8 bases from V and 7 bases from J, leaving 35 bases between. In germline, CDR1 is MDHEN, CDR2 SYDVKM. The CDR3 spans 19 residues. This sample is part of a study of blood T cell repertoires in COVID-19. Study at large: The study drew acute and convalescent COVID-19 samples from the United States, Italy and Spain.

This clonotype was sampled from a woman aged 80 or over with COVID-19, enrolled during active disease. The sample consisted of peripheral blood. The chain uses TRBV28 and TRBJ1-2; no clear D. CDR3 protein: CASAGAQGPHTWVLTGYTF. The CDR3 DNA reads TGTGCCAGCGCTGGAGCTCAAGGCCCCCACACGTGGGTTCTGACTGGCTACACCTTC.